This TCR beta chain was captured in a study of shared clonotypes between healthy human individuals. Study-level background: CD4 naive and memory got three plates each, CD8 naive two, CD8 memory one. Study-level results: What naive subsets generally showed was a larger estimated richness than memory subsets showed. Specimens sampled were limited to blood, with tissue repertoires likely differing.

A note on this clone: Its matching antigen is unknown.

Sequencing used immunoSEQ multiplex PCR; TCRdb keeps in-frame clones, though not all of them. The table lists about 1.5 million clones, around 98% of them singletons. CDR1 and CDR2 (germline): SGHTA, FQGNSA. This CDR3 region has 17 residues. Between the trimmed V and J ends, which lost 6 bases and 0 bases, there was a span of 19 bases. This TCR came from a man aged 25-45 years in good health. The sequencing sample was made of naive CD4+ T cells sorted from blood. The subset here: CD45RA+ positively selected. V is TRBV7-2 and J is TRBJ2-3; D remains ambiguous. CDR3 loop: CASSSPPRGTSTDTQYF. The CDR3 DNA is TGTGCCAGCAGTTCGCCCCCTCGCGGAACTAGCACAGATACGCAGTATTTT.